This TCR beta chain stems from a study of cytomegalovirus exposure and HLA in healthy donors (TCRdb year 2017). As for the study more broadly: According to an earlier analysis of several hundred of the donors, roughly 180 million T cells yielded 95 million to 140 million unique TCR beta sequences and about 300 Gb of sequence data. An early release covering some 640 HLA-typed donors comprised about 310 gigabases of sequencing data and approximately 80 million unique TCR sequences. Of the roughly 400 genotyped donors, approximately 80% fell in the genetic ancestry cluster associated with self-reported Caucasian donors. The study was designed to test whether signatures of past pathogen exposure could be identified by cataloging public T cell receptors. The study used immunosequencing to profile the T cell repertoires of around 600 subjects and linked those repertoires to cytomegalovirus serostatus. In addition to the first cohort of approximately 650 subjects, a separate validation cohort of around 110 different subjects was used. To predict cytomegalovirus infection status, the study brought together high-throughput TCR immunosequencing, statistical association of individual TCRs with disease status, and machine learning. In a later analysis, previously published TCR beta repertoires from about 640 donors were re-analyzed and high-resolution HLA genotyping was added so that TCR occurrence patterns could be studied. The later analysis used no new phenotypic data to find candidate immune exposures, relying instead on TCR beta sequences and their occurrence across donors. An earlier analysis of some 500 of the donors used high-throughput TCR beta sequencing to judge whether each TCR beta V gene segment behaved as functional or pseudogenic. Donor age, sex, ethnicity and CMV serostatus were compiled alongside the repertoire data. In a later genetic analysis, genome-wide SNP genotypes for about three fifths of the roughly 670 donors were used, and that subset was treated as a discovery cohort. All discovery cohort repertoires had been generated using a single sequencing platform. Class I and class II HLA loci were covered by the typing at four-digit resolution. The number of donors typed differed by locus, with roughly 620-630 for A, B, C, DRB1 and DQB1, roughly 550 for DQA1, approximately 570 for DPA1, and about 450 for DPB1. Because of strong linkage in the cohort, a handful of DR-DQ haplotypes were treated as single units for association and clustering. Across under 500 genotyped donors of the cohort, an average of roughly 200,000 unique TCR beta nucleotide sequences per donor were sequenced, and 15% to 20% of those sequences were non-productive.

Unmatched junction bases come to 6, with V trimmed by 5 bases and J by 7 bases. Including the terminal cysteine and phenylalanine, the CDR3 comprises 14 residues. Just CDR3 DNA is preserved here, 42 bases in frame from base 1. Based on the germline V gene, the CDR1 and CDR2 sequences are SGHDT and YYEEEE. With respect to this clone: This receptor's antigen is unknown. No base-level quality is on record; no much larger clone is a single base apart.

Results the study describes overall, beyond this receptor: It was suggested by the authors that the approach could potentially be generalized to other disease states and immunological phenotypes. In the study, 150 to 200 TCR beta chains were listed as associated with cytomegalovirus. Across donors, most TCR sequences were observed very rarely, whereas some public TCRs were present in many individuals. In a later analysis, HLA-associated TCR beta chains were found to be more clonally expanded and to have lower generation probabilities than equally common non-associated chains. Compared with the approximately 670-donor mean, donors in an Asian-associated ancestry cluster had fewer N-insertions in productive TCRs, according to a later genetic analysis. Roughly uniform sequencing depth across donors was assumed in presence/absence analyses, although this assumption may not hold. A further reported finding was that TCR beta sequences accurately predicted the HLA-A and HLA-B alleles for most subjects in the first cohort. In vitro tests confirmed that a few of the cytomegalovirus-associated TCR beta chains recognize cytomegalovirus antigens. The classifier was reported to diagnose cytomegalovirus status with high specificity and sensitivity in both the original and validation cohorts. Because counts were too low, about 15 rarely observed V segments, including chromosome 9 orphons, were left out of the earlier analysis of roughly 600 of the donors. According to a later analysis, most CMV-associated TCR beta chains appeared to be HLA-restricted, and the HLA associations seemed to be driven largely by CMV exposure. Some IMGT-functional V segments, including TRBV6-2 and TRBV6-3, could not be distinguished by the 87-base-pair reads and were therefore excluded. In this cohort, only TCR beta chains were sequenced, and detectable features were limited by the absence of alpha or paired-chain data. A cluster of highly shared sequence variants was judged likely to represent a technical artifact of the sequencing pipeline. According to a later analysis, parvovirus B19, influenza, CMV and Epstein-Barr virus appeared linked to several top co-occurrence clusters. Because HLA typing was missing for some donors at each locus, association tests included only the typed subset. A later genetic analysis associated a missense DCLRE1C variant with V-gene and J-gene trimming of TCR beta chains, and an independent cohort replicated the association. In a later analysis, over 15,000 TCR beta sequences were associated with specific HLA alleles at a false discovery rate of 0.05. In an earlier analysis of fewer than 700 of the donors, most TCR beta V segments appeared in productive rearrangements about 87% or about 30% of the time, broadly matching IMGT annotations. CMV serostatus was the only immune exposure information available for the cohort. Linkage disequilibrium might explain the correlated functional status among segregating V segments, but an unknown experimental factor could not be ruled out. In a later analysis, TCR association rates were found to vary across HLA loci, with the most associated TCRs seen for DRB1 alleles and the fewest for HLA-C alleles. Strong co-occurrence of HLA alleles, especially DR and DQ, made assigning TCR associations to individual alleles difficult.

The cohort consisted of hundreds of healthy bone marrow donors. Cohort members were all nominally healthy when sampled, although unrecorded immune exposures were likely present. The donor tested CMV seronegative, placing the donor among the 350 to 400 seronegative members of the cohort. Each donor provided a peripheral blood sample, and peripheral blood mononuclear cells were used for TCR beta sequencing. Genomic DNA was extracted from the blood cell samples with the Qiagen DNeasy Blood Extraction Kit. Receptor amplification or capture employed the immunoSEQ multiplex PCR assay. For the multiplex PCR, a mixture combining 60 forward primers for TCR Vbeta segments and 13 reverse primers for TCR Jbeta segments was used. Amplification of the CDR3 region of rearranged TCR beta genes was performed with a multiplex PCR assay on genomic DNA. The amplified TCR beta libraries were sequenced on the Illumina HiSeq System as 87-base-pair reads. Per the authors' processing: A later analysis counted 75 million to 100 million unique TCR beta chains across the roughly 700 repertoires, and some 11 million of these chains were shared by at least two donors. Raw reads were error-corrected and collapsed into unique sequences by a nearest-neighbor algorithm in which closely related sequences were merged to remove PCR and sequencing errors. CDR3 sequences were aligned to IMGT reference sequences to assign V, D and J gene segments. Each retained sequence needed at least a six-nucleotide match to both a V gene segment and a J gene segment. Rearrangements were called productive when the CDR3 lacked stop codons and stayed in frame with V and J; all others were non-productive. CDR3 was defined by IMGT convention, running from the second conserved V-encoded cysteine to the conserved J-encoded phenylalanine. Sequences without an unambiguous match to a single V gene segment were excluded from the earlier analysis of several hundred of the donors. In an earlier analysis of approximately 590 of the donors, a V segment was called functional when productive rearrangements were above 56.7%, and segregating when the standard deviation between donors exceeded 5%. A statistical classification framework was developed to diagnose cytomegalovirus status using the catalog of TCR beta chain sequences. V and J gene assignment, in a later analysis, came from comparing TCR nucleotide sequences with IMGT/GENE-DB human TR gene sequences. Using the TCRdist pipeline, a later analysis assigned CDR3 sequences along with most-parsimonious VDJ recombination scenarios. In a later analysis, each TCR beta chain was defined by its CDR3 amino acid sequence together with its V-gene family, and reads without a unique V-gene family were excluded. As a way to deal with suspected cross-contamination and a sequencing artifact, a later analysis dropped hundreds of nucleotide sequences that were highly shared and had low generation probability. A later analysis calculated a clonal expansion index for each public chain from normalized within-repertoire ranks of inferred template counts. A later analysis computed generation probabilities with a VDJ recombination model fitted to out-of-frame rearrangements, and checked the results against IGoR. In a later analysis, TCR-TCR, TCR-HLA and TCR-CMV co-occurrence was scored with hypergeometric tests, and a repertoire-size bias correction was applied to TCR pairs. A later analysis estimated false discovery rates by permuting HLA or CMV assignments 20 times. A later analysis grouped co-occurring TCRs with DBSCAN, adding TCRdist sequence similarity when clustering within HLA-allele-positive subsets. Co-occurrence clustering excluded repertoires with fewer than 30,000 or more than 120,000 public chains, plus five with anomalous nucleotide sharing. TCRdb took this table from immuneACCESS and kept in-frame rearrangements with V and J called. Such tables lack part of the clones; where checked against another copy, unresolved V genes explain under half of the gap, and the rest is unexplained. That table is the source of V, J and clone size, and D and trimming were worked out from the DNA. The sample includes 200,000 to 250,000 clones, with around 80% observed a single time. 3.5% to 4% of the sample rests with the top ten.

This clonotype was obtained from a male donor in good health and CMV-seronegative. Recombination linked TRBV5-6 to TRBJ2-2, with 9 middle bases fitting TRBD1. The specimen was PBMCs. The CDR3 is CASRNRGRGGELFF. The DNA sequence is given as TGTGCCAGCAGAAACAGGGGGCGCGGCGGGGAGCTGTTTTTT.